The clone carrying this T cell receptor beta chain has a handful of counts. Its antigen is not known. Around 120 mL of blood, on average, came from one heparinised draw per donor. The authors reverse transcribed all of the isolated RNA, so sequencing captured expressed TCRB transcripts. Mean read depth for naive, central memory and regulatory T cell samples was some 3.8 million reads. Sequencing used immunoSEQ multiplex PCR; TCRdb keeps in-frame clones, though not all of them. The table has hundreds of thousands of clones, over 13% seen once; the top ten hold 0.035% to 0.045%. The sample comes from a study of beta chain features in type 1 diabetes. This CDR3 is built from 15 residues. Per the germline V gene, CDR1 is SGHTA and CDR2 is FQGNSA. V lost 0 bases and J lost 7; bases outside the gene matches: 3. Findings of the study overall: Shorter TCRB CDR3s, moderately but significantly so, marked every one of the four CD4+ subsets in Type 1 diabetes patients. Individuals with type 1 diabetes displayed fewer insertions and more deletions at VDJ junctions.

The TCR originated in a man between 18 and 35 years old with type 1 diabetes. Sequences were obtained from naive CD4+ T cells from blood. The V call is TRBV7-2, the J call TRBJ1-2; 12 bases map to TRBD1. CDR3 amino acids: CASSLAGTGGSGYTF. In DNA, the CDR3 is TGTGCCAGCAGCTTAGCGGGGACAGGGGGCTCTGGCTACACCTTC.